The 15 T cell receptor gamma chains below were found in one sample sequenced in a study of intestinal T cells in coeliac disease. LymphoTrack primers amplified TRG sequences from roughly 210 ng of biopsy DNA. TCRdb re-processed the multiplex PCR reads using CATT. The sample yields over a thousand gamma-chain clones, 54% seen once. For each case, the template was genomic DNA from ten roughly 4.7-µm formalin-fixed paraffin-embedded scrolls. The specimen was a duodenal biopsy. The origin of the receptors is a human donor with celiac disease.

The chain has TRGV3 and TRGJ1 or TRGJ2. Per the germline V gene, CDR1 is VTNTFY and CDR2 is YDVSTARD (reference sequence). V lost 3 bases, J lost 2 bases, and 10 bases stayed unmatched. The CDR3 has 15 amino acids. CDR3 region: CATWDGNFDYYKKLF. For the CDR3, the DNA is TGTGCCACCTGGGACGGAAATTTTGATTATTATAAGAAACTCTTT.

This clone was counted a few times. TCRdb's protein sequence differs at residue 5 from the translated DNA; the protein presented here follows the DNA. This chain connects TRGV2 to TRGJP1. CDR3 size: 14 residues. CDR1 is EGSNGY, CDR2 YDSYNSKV, per germline. The CDR3 DNA sequence: TGTGCCACCTGGGGCGGGTATTGTGGTTGGTTCAAGATATTT. Encoded protein: CATWGGYCGWFKIF.

As for this clone: Just one base apart from a much larger clone, this may be a read error. Other nucleotide sequences from this sample produce the same CDR3. The chain employs TRGV3 and TRGJ1 or TRGJ2. This CDR3 is 15 amino acids long. Germline assignment: CDR1 VTNTFY and CDR2 YDVSTARD (reference sequence). The CDR3 spells CATWDRFKAGYKKLF. The CDR3 DNA sequence: TGTGCCACCTGGGACAGATTCAAAGCGGGGTATAAGAAACTCTTC.

Sample share makes this clone large. The chain uses TRGV3 and TRGJ1 or TRGJ2. V trimming: 5 bases; J trimming: 0 bases; junction bases outside the gene matches: 4. The CDR3 runs to 13 residues. Germline assignment: CDR1 VTNTFY and CDR2 YDVSTARD (reference sequence). The CDR3 sequence: CATWVLNYYKKLF. CDR3 in DNA: TGTGCCACCTGGGTCCTGAATTATTATAAGAAACTCTTT.

About this clone itself: This could be a read error, since a much larger clone is one nucleotide away. This rearrangement joins TRGV10 to TRGJP1. TRGV10 is annotated as an ORF whose role is uncertain. Losses at the gene ends were 8 bases for V and 0 bases for J; bases not matched to a gene: 16. The CDR3 is made up of 18 amino acids. The CDR3 sequence: CAAWGSFGSNTTGWFKIF. The CDR3 nucleotides read TGTGCTGCGTGGGGCTCTTTTGGGTCAAATACCACTGGTTGGTTCAAGATATTT.

This clone was seen only once. The rearrangement joins TRGV11 to TRGJP1. TRGV11 is treated as an ORF (open reading frame) with a function not yet certain. CDR3 length equals 18 residues. J was trimmed by 0 bases and V by 1 base; bases with no gene match: 8. The CDR3 here is CACWIRQTWDTTGWFKIF. The DNA of the CDR3 is TGTGCCTGCTGGATTAGGCAGACGTGGGATACCACTGGTTGGTTCAAGATATTT.

This chain's CDR3 is CALWEGAPLNYYKKLF. Written as DNA, the CDR3 is TGTGCCTTGTGGGAGGGTGCCCCCTTGAATTATTATAAGAAACTCTTT. The rearrangement uses TRGV9 and TRGJ1 or TRGJ2. J lost 0 bases, V lost 2 bases, and 10 bases had no gene match. The CDR3 length is 16 residues. CDR1 GITISATS and CDR2 ISYDGTV come from the germline V gene (reference sequence).

In its sample, this clone is large. The chain uses TRGV9 and TRGJ1 or TRGJ2. The CDR3 runs 12 residues. The junction had 4 bases not matched to a gene; V was cut back by 1 base and J by 7 bases. Looked up from germline, CDR1 is GITISATS and CDR2 is ISYDGTV (reference sequence). The CDR3 DNA reads TGTGCCTTGTGGGAGGTCGGCTATAAGAAACTCTTT. The encoded protein is CALWEVGYKKLF.

This clone was seen more than once but under ten times. A much larger clone is a single base away; this may be a read error. The chain has TRGV10 and TRGJ1 or TRGJ2. TRGV10 is an ORF, and what it does is uncertain. The CDR3 is 11 residues long. With V trimmed by 11 bases and J by 3 bases, 5 bases remained unmatched. This CDR3 is CAARVYYKKLF. The CDR3 DNA sequence: TGTGCTGCGCGGGTTTATTATAAGAAACTCTTT.

On this clone: Because the CDR3's place on the DNA is in doubt, the DNA is left out and the CDR3 is given as listed by TCRdb. The V call is TRGV11, the J call TRGJ1 or TRGJ2. TRGV11 is identified as an open reading frame with a role that is uncertain. The CDR3 spans 14 residues, counting both ends. The CDR3 is CTTVPAWIRQGRLF.

In this sample, this clone turned up once. The chain couples TRGV10 to TRGJP1. TRGV10 is labeled an ORF, and its function is uncertain. The trim removed 8 bases at V and 0 bases at J, leaving 13 bases unmatched. The CDR3 extends over 17 amino acids. The CDR3 nucleotides read TGTGCTGCGTGGGATATAGATCCTTATACCACTGGTTGGTTCAAGATATTT. Encoded protein: CAAWDIDPYTTGWFKIF.

This clone came up a few times. This sequence joins TRGV9 and TRGJ1 or TRGJ2. The CDR3 sequence is 9 residues long. V lost 11 bases, J lost 6 bases, and 4 bases stayed unmatched. Germline loops: CDR1 GITISATS, CDR2 ISYDGTV (reference sequence). The CDR3 DNA reads TGTGCCTCGATTTATAAGAAACTCTTT. This gives the protein CASIYKKLF.

By sample share, this clone is large. The identical CDR3 is also encoded by other nucleotide sequences in the sample. The CDR3 spells CATHPNYKKLF. CDR3 nucleotide sequence: TGTGCCACCCACCCAAACTATAAGAAACTCTTT. The rearrangement uses TRGV2 and TRGJ1 or TRGJ2. The trim removed 9 bases at V and 7 bases at J, leaving 9 bases unmatched. The CDR3 is 11 residues long. Germline V lookup: CDR1 EGSNGY, CDR2 YDSYNSKV.

Turning to this clone: Possible read error: a much larger clone is one base away. The genes are TRGV8 and TRGJ1 or TRGJ2. The CDR3 contains 16 residues. Germline CDR1 reads VENAVY; CDR2 reads YDSYNSRV. The CDR3 is CATWDINGSNCYKKLF. Here the CDR3 DNA reads TGTGCCACCTGGGATATTAATGGCTCGAATTGTTATAAGAAACTCTTT.

The genes are TRGV10 and TRGJP1. TRGV10 is an ORF for which the function is uncertain. V trimming: 8 bases; J trimming: 3 bases; junction bases outside the gene matches: 22. This CDR3 has 19 residues. Here the CDR3 reads CAAWGNPLLSGATGWFKIF. In DNA form, the CDR3 reads TGTGCTGCGTGGGGGAACCCCCTCCTTAGTGGGGCCACTGGTTGGTTCAAGATATTT.